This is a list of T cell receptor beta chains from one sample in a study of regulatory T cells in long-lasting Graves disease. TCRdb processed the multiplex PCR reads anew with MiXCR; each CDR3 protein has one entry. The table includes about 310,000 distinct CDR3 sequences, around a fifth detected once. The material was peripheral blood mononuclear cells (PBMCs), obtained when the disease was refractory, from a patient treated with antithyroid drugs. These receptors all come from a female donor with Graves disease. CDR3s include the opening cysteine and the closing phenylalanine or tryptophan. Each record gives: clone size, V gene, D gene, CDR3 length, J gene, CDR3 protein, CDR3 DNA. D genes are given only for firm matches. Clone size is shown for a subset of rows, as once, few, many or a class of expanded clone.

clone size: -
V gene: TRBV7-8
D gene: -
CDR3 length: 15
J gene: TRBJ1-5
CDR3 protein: CASSSDLRGNQPQHF
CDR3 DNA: TGTGCCAGCAGCTCAGATTTAAGAGGCAATCAGCCCCAGCATTTT

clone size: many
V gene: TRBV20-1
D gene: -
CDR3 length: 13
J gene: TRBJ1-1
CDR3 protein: CSAREDRNTEAFF
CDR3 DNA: TGCAGTGCTAGAGAGGACAGGAACACTGAAGCTTTCTTT

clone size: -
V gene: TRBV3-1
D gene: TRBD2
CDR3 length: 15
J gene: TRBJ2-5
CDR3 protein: CASSQFLAGDETQYF
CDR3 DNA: TGTGCCAGCAGCCAATTTTTAGCGGGAGATGAGACCCAGTACTTC

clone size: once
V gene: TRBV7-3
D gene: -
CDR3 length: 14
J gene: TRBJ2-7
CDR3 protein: CASSLTGGRDEQYF
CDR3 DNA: TGTGCCAGCAGCTTAACGGGGGGCCGGGACGAGCAGTACTTC

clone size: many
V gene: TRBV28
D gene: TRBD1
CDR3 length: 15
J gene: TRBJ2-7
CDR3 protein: CASRKTGAIAYEQYF
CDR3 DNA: TGTGCCAGCCGAAAGACAGGGGCCATAGCTTACGAGCAGTACTTC

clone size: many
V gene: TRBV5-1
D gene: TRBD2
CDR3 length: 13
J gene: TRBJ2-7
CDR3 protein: CASSSGRAYEQYF
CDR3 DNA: TGCGCCAGCAGTAGCGGGAGAGCCTACGAGCAGTACTTC

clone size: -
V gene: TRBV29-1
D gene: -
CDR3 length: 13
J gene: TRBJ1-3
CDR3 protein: CSVEEGSGNTIYF
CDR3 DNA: TGCAGCGTTGAAGAGGGGTCTGGAAACACCATATATTTT

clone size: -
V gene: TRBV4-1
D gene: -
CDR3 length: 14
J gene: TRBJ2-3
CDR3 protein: CASSQRDSTDTQYF
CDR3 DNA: TGCGCCAGCAGCCAGAGGGACTCCACAGATACGCAGTATTTT

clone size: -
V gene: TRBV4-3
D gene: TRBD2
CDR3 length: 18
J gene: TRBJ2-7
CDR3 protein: CASSQDRNLADSSYEQYF
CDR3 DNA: TGCGCCAGCAGCCAAGATCGTAACCTAGCGGATAGCTCCTACGAGCAGTACTTC

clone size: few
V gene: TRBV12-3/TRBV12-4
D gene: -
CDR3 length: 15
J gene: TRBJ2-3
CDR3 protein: CASSLQQTNTDTQYF
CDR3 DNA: TGTGCCAGCAGTTTGCAGCAGACTAACACAGATACGCAGTATTTT

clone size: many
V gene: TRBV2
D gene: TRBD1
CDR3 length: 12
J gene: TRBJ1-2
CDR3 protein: CASRGQSQGYTF
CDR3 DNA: TGTGCCAGCAGGGGACAGAGCCAGGGCTACACCTTC